The 5 T cell receptor beta chains listed next were all sequenced from one sample in a study of Ad26.COV2.S vaccination and SARS-CoV-2 variants. Clones were read by immunoSEQ multiplex PCR, and TCRdb kept only the in-frame ones, dropping some. The data show around 340,000 clones, around 88% seen once. The treatment: about 20 received Ad26.COV2.S at low or high dose, single or two shots; several received placebo; per-sample allocation not given. Sampling happened 63 days after the first vaccine or placebo injection. This specimen was peripheral blood, taken in a trial of Ad26.COV2.S vaccine versus placebo. The receptors here all came from a person between 18 and 59 years old who received the Ad26.COV2.S COVID-19 vaccine or a placebo.

The J gene is TRBJ1-2, the V gene TRBV28; no clear D gene. CDR1 is MDHEN and CDR2 is SYDVKM in the germline V gene. The CDR3 has 15 residues. V shed 6 bases and J shed 0 bases, with 14 bases lying between them. The CDR3 reads CASRRRATSNYGYTF. CDR3 nucleotide sequence: TGTGCCAGCAGACGTAGGGCCACCTCTAACTATGGCTACACCTTC.

The chain carries TRBV28 and TRBJ1-3; D ambiguous. V was clipped by 2 bases and J by 9 bases, with 14 bases between them. This CDR3 region has 14 residues. Germline V gene lookup returns CDR1 MDHEN and CDR2 SYDVKM. The CDR3 nucleotides read TGTGCCAGCAGTTTAGGTTCAACGGGTGGCACCATATATTTT. It codes for CASSLGSTGGTIYF.

The chain recombines TRBV7-2 with TRBJ1-1; no definite D call. Trimming cost V 5 bases and J 2 bases, with 12 bases left between them. The CDR3 covers 14 residues. Germline V gene lookup returns CDR1 SGHTA and CDR2 FQGNSA. CDR3 loop: CASSLGLSNTEAFF. Written as DNA, the CDR3 is TGTGCCAGCAGCCTCGGACTGTCAAACACTGAAGCTTTCTTT.

The V call is TRBV6-6, the J call TRBJ1-2, with D perhaps matching TRBD1 (5 bases). Germline CDR1 MNHNY, CDR2 SVGAGI (reference sequence). This CDR3 region has 13 residues. Trimming left V 4 bases short and J 4 bases short, with 10 bases between. The CDR3 sequence: CASSSLDSYGYTF. CDR3 sequence (DNA): TGTGCCAGCAGTTCCCTCGACAGCTATGGCTACACCTTC.

This chain links TRBV7-9 with TRBJ2-7; 14 nucleotides match TRBD2. CDR1 is SEHNR and CDR2 is FQNEAQ in the germline V gene (reference sequence). J lost 5 bases, V lost 5 bases, and 5 bases had no gene match. The CDR3 totals 15 residues. This chain's CDR3 is CASSVTSGRVDEQYF. In DNA, the CDR3 is TGTGCCAGCAGCGTGACTAGCGGGAGGGTCGACGAGCAGTACTTC.